Following are 5 T cell receptor beta chains from one sample sequenced in a study of cytomegalovirus exposure and HLA in healthy donors. The PCR employed 60 Vbeta primers together with 13 Jbeta primers. Some clones are missing from TCRdb's copy, which holds only in-frame ones; the method was immunoSEQ multiplex PCR. The sample lists 100,000 or so clones, around 80% occurring once. The specimen sequenced was PBMCs. These receptors were taken from a young man in good health and CMV-seronegative.

In this sample, this clone turned up a few times. The chain couples TRBV4-1 to TRBJ2-6; possibly TRBD1 for D (6 bases). Germline V gene sequence: CDR1 MGHRA, CDR2 YSYEKL. This CDR3 has 16 amino acids. Between the trimmed V and J ends, which lost 1 base and 0 bases, there was a span of 7 bases. CDR3 coding DNA: TGCGCCAGCAGCCAAGCGACAGGCTCTGGGGCCAACGTCCTGACTTTC. Amino acids: CASSQATGSGANVLTF.

This chain links TRBV19 with TRBJ2-1; D is unresolved. The V end lost 7 bases, the J end lost 3 bases, and 13 bases lay between the germline ends. Looked up from germline, CDR1 is LNHDA and CDR2 is SQIVND (reference sequence). The CDR3 has 14 amino acids. The CDR3 sequence is CASTTSSFYNEQFF. DNA of the CDR3: TGTGCCAGTACCACATCGTCGTTCTACAATGAGCAGTTCTTC.

About this clone itself: At one end, the junction sequence differs from germline, possibly due to a read error. This sequence joins TRBV7-9 and TRBJ1-1, with D possibly TRBD1 on 6 matching bases. CDR3 length: 16 amino acids. Germline V CDR1 and CDR2: SEHNR, FQNEAQ (reference sequence). DNA of the CDR3: TGTTCCAGCAGCTTCGTCACAGGGAAATTGAACACTGAAGCTTTCTTT. This gives the protein CSSSFVTGKLNTEAFF.

V and J are TRBV10-3 and TRBJ1-2; 7 bases match TRBD1. The CDR3 runs to 17 residues. Germline V gene sequence: CDR1 ENHRY, CDR2 SYGVKD. After removal of 4 bases from V and 2 bases from J, the junction contained 13 bases not matched to a gene. The CDR3 bases are TGTGCCATCAGTGGATCCTACAGGGGCCGGAACAACTATGGCTACACCTTC. Amino acids: CAISGSYRGRNNYGYTF.

In this sample, this clone turned up a few times. V gene TRBV7-9 combines with J gene TRBJ1-1; D remains unclear. In germline, CDR1 is SEHNR, CDR2 FQNEAQ (reference sequence). Deletions cut 3 bases from V and 3 bases from J, with 8 bases between. The CDR3 covers 13 residues. CDR3 amino acids: CASSLAQDTEAFF. CDR3 nucleotide sequence: TGTGCCAGCAGCTTGGCTCAGGACACTGAAGCTTTCTTT.